Shown below are 15 T cell receptor beta chains from a single sample sequenced in a study of quantifying T cell responses using KT2 cells. In the study overall: Reverse transcription used primers in the TCR alpha and beta constant regions.

An oligo carrying a UMI was ligated to the cDNA 3' end. The first PCR ran roughly 4 cycles with an equimolar RC1.1 and RC1.2 beta primer mix. TCRdb passed the UMI-ligation and nested PCR reads through MiXCR, listing each CDR3 protein once. The sample contains fewer than 50,000 distinct CDR3 sequences, about 15% of which appear only once. Sequencing was carried out using PBMCs spiked with cells of the T cell clone KT2. The receptors come from a human donor.

V and J are TRBV3-1 and TRBJ2-7; TRBD2 matches at 7 bases. Trimming took 6 bases from V and 2 from J; bases not matched to a gene: 4. Looked up from germline, CDR1 is LGHDT and CDR2 is YNNKEL (reference sequence). The CDR3 contains 13 residues. CDR3 in amino acids: CASRLAGAYEQYF. The CDR3 DNA sequence: TGTGCCAGCAGGCTGGCGGGGGCCTACGAGCAGTACTTC.

In the case of this clonotype: Being one base from a much bigger clone, this may be a read error. The V gene is TRBV6-2 or TRBV6-3, the J gene TRBJ2-2; maybe TRBD1 (6 bases). The CDR3 contains 14 residues. Germline V CDR1 and CDR2: MNHEY, SVGEGT. V lost 2 bases to trimming and J lost 6 bases, with 10 bases between them. CDR3 protein: CASSYDRCPGELFF. In DNA, the CDR3 is TGTGCCAGCAGTTACGACAGGTGCCCCGGGGAGCTGTTTTTT.

This clonotype has a count of ten or more. The chain is built from TRBV27 and TRBJ1-5, with no clear D. V lost 5 bases to trimming and J lost 1 base, with 18 bases between them. The germline gives CDR1 MNHEY, CDR2 SMNVEV (reference sequence). The CDR3 sequence is 17 residues long. This chain's CDR3 is CASSIRMGVSSNQPQHF. In DNA form, the CDR3 reads TGTGCCAGCAGTATTCGAATGGGTGTTTCGAGCAATCAGCCCCAGCATTTT.

This clonotype has just a few counts. Here the CDR3 DNA reads TGTGCCAGCGCTGGTTCGAGGGATCCTACAGATACGCAGTATTTT. This codes for CASAGSRDPTDTQYF. This chain connects TRBV6-1 to TRBJ2-3, with D possibly being TRBD2 (5 bases). The germline V gene has CDR1 MNHNS and CDR2 SASEGT. CDR3 length equals 15 residues. V shed 8 bases and J shed 3 bases, with 18 bases lying between them.

The chain recombines TRBV6-2 or TRBV6-3 with TRBJ2-7; 10 bases are a match to TRBD2. Germline V gene data show CDR1 as MNHEY and CDR2 as SVGEGT. This CDR3 has 15 residues. The V and J ends lost 2 bases and 2 bases, in that order; junction bases with no gene match: 3. CDR3 protein: CASSYGLAVAYEQYF. DNA of the CDR3: TGTGCCAGCAGTTACGGACTAGCGGTCGCCTACGAGCAGTACTTC.

The rearrangement links TRBV15 to TRBJ2-3, with D perhaps matching TRBD1 or TRBD2 (5 bases each). Per the germline V gene, CDR1 is LNHNV and CDR2 is YYDKDF (reference sequence). V was trimmed by 0 bases and J by 6 bases, leaving 16 bases between them. The CDR3 is made up of 16 amino acids. DNA of the CDR3: TGTGCCACCAGCAGAGATGGTCTGGGACCAACGGATACGCAGTATTTT. Protein: CATSRDGLGPTDTQYF. The full variable domain, its missing parts supplied by reference TRBV15 and TRBJ2-3, is DAMVIQNPRYQVTQFGKPVTLSCSQTLNHNVMYWYQQKSSQAPKLLFHYYDKDFNNEADTPDNFQSRRPNTSFCFLDIRSPGLGDTAMYLCATSRDGLGPTDTQYFGPGTRLTVL.

The J gene is TRBJ1-1, the V gene TRBV11-2; no definite D call. The V and J ends lost 5 bases and 8 bases respectively, with 9 bases between them. The CDR3 has 11 amino acids. In germline, CDR1 is SGHAT, CDR2 FQNNGV. The CDR3 DNA reads as TGTGCCAGCAGCACGACCTACGAAGCTTTCTTT. It translates to CASSTTYEAFF.

This clonotype was picked up many times. The chain joins TRBV12-3 or TRBV12-4 to TRBJ2-7; D ambiguous. This CDR3 has 13 amino acids. V lost 0 bases to trimming and J lost 6 bases, with 9 bases between them. In DNA form, the CDR3 reads TGTGCCAGCAGTTTAGCTCGTAAAGGCGAGCAGTACTTC. It specifies CASSLARKGEQYF.

At least ten counts were recorded for this clonotype. The genes are TRBV7-2 and TRBJ2-7; no definite D call. Germline V gives CDR1 SGHTA, CDR2 FQGNSA. V gave up 2 bases and J gave up 4 bases, with 6 bases separating them. The length of the CDR3 is 12 residues. The CDR3 DNA reads TGTGCCAGCAGCTTATGGGGTTACGAGCAGTACTTC. Its protein product is CASSLWGYEQYF.

This clonotype was observed a few times. The chain recombines TRBV12-3 or TRBV12-4 with TRBJ2-5; possible D gene TRBD1, 7 bases. The CDR3 covers 13 residues. V was pared by 7 bases and J by 5 bases, with 14 bases between. CDR3 nucleotides: TGTGCCAGCAAGTGGCAGGGGGGTGAGACCCAGTACTTC. Its protein product is CASKWQGGETQYF.

This clonotype was seen only a few times. The V call is TRBV18, the J call TRBJ1-2, with 9 nucleotides matching TRBD1. The CDR3 extends over 16 amino acids. With V trimmed by 3 bases and J by 3 bases, 8 bases remained unmatched. The V gene's germline CDR1 is KGHSH and CDR2 LQKENI. In DNA, the CDR3 is TGTGCCAGCTCACCCCGTGGACAGGGGAGAGACTATGGCTACACCTTC. As protein: CASSPRGQGRDYGYTF.

The table lists this clonotype with a few counts. The V and J genes are TRBV9 and TRBJ2-5; 10 bases fit TRBD2. The germline CDR1 and CDR2 sequences are SGDLS and YYNGEE. This CDR3 spans 17 amino acids. Losses at the gene ends were 0 bases for V and 4 bases for J; bases not matched to a gene: 9. For the CDR3, the DNA is TGTGCCAGCAGCGTAGGGAGATCTAGCGGGAGTCGAGAGACCCAGTACTTC. It encodes CASSVGRSSGSRETQYF.

The chain links TRBV6-2 or TRBV6-3 to TRBJ1-1; D is perhaps TRBD1 (5 bases). V was shortened by 1 base and J by 6 bases, with 12 bases between the two germline ends. Germline V gene data show CDR1 as MNHEY and CDR2 as SVGEGT. This CDR3 spans 14 amino acids. The CDR3 DNA sequence: TGTGCCAGCAGTTACTTTGTGGCAGGGTCTGAAGCTTTCTTT. It is translated as CASSYFVAGSEAFF.

In this sample, this clonotype turned up a few times. The rearrangement uses TRBV3-1 and TRBJ2-3, with D uncertain. Germline CDR1 is LGHDT and CDR2 is YNNKEL (reference sequence). This CDR3 comprises 14 residues. With 3 bases removed from V and 0 bases from J, the gap between germline ends came to 7 bases. The CDR3 DNA follows: TGTGCCAGCAGCCACCTGTTAAGCACAGATACGCAGTATTTT. It is translated as CASSHLLSTDTQYF.

Only a few counts were recorded for this clonotype. The chain carries TRBV3-1 and TRBJ2-3; D is ambiguous. V lost 1 base to trimming and J lost 4 bases, with 9 bases between them. Germline assignment: CDR1 LGHDT and CDR2 YNNKEL (reference sequence). The length of the CDR3 is 14 residues. The CDR3 bases are TGTGCCAGCAGCCAAGGTGGTAGCTCAGATACGCAGTATTTT. This encodes CASSQGGSSDTQYF.